The next 9 T cell receptor beta chains were all read from a single sample in a study of cytomegalovirus exposure and HLA in healthy donors. The PCR made use of 60 Vbeta and 13 Jbeta primers. Sequencing was performed with immunoSEQ multiplex PCR; in TCRdb, only in-frame clones are kept and a portion is missing. The sample lists roughly 45,000 clones, roughly 51% occurring once. The sample was PBMCs. These receptors were collected from a man between 60 and 70 years old in good health and CMV-seronegative.

This clone was picked up many times. This chain uses TRBV6-5 with TRBJ1-2; D uncertain. The V end was cut by 0 bases, the J end by 3 bases, with 11 bases between. CDR1 and CDR2 (germline): MNHEY, SVGAGI. CDR3 length: 15 amino acids. DNA of the CDR3: TGTGCCAGCAGTTACTCGTTCGGCCAGGACTATGGCTACACCTTC. As protein: CASSYSFGQDYGYTF.

This clone was observed a handful of times. The chain couples TRBV6-4 to TRBJ1-5; no definite D call. V was cut by 3 bases and J by 5 bases, with 11 bases left in between. From germline, CDR1 is MRHNA and CDR2 SNTAGT. The CDR3 runs 14 residues. DNA of the CDR3: TGTGCCAGCAGTGAAGATTCCCGGGATCAGCCCCAGCATTTT. Translating gives CASSEDSRDQPQHF.

The chain uses TRBV14 and TRBJ2-1; 8 positions agree with TRBD2. Germline V lookup: CDR1 SGHDN, CDR2 FVKESK. The V and J ends lost 1 base and 6 bases, in that order; junction bases with no gene match: 5. The CDR3 extends over 15 amino acids. The CDR3 sequence is CASSQVAGGGNEQFF. CDR3 sequence (DNA): TGTGCCAGCAGCCAAGTCGCGGGGGGTGGCAATGAGCAGTTCTTC.

This sequence joins TRBV4-1 and TRBJ2-3, with D possibly being TRBD2 (5 bases). The CDR3 is 17 amino acids. V was trimmed by 3 bases and J by 2 bases, leaving 18 bases between them. Germline V gene data show CDR1 as MGHRA and CDR2 as YSYEKL. CDR3 region: CASSHIRRQTVTDTQYF. CDR3 DNA: TGCGCCAGCAGCCATATTAGGAGGCAGACTGTCACAGATACGCAGTATTTT.

The chain combines TRBV5-1 with TRBJ2-3; tentatively, D is TRBD1 (6 bases). V lost 1 base and J lost 2, with 11 bases in between. The CDR3 extends over 15 amino acids. Germline V gene sequence: CDR1 SGHRS, CDR2 YFSETQ. CDR3 region: CASSLNRADTDTQYF. The CDR3 nucleotides are TGCGCCAGCAGCTTGAACAGGGCCGACACAGATACGCAGTATTTT.

This clone showed up just a few times. This chain uses TRBV9 with TRBJ2-5; 9 bases are a match to TRBD1. Germline V gene sequence: CDR1 SGDLS, CDR2 YYNGEE. The CDR3 extends over 14 amino acids. With V trimmed by 1 base and J by 5 bases, 3 bases remained unmatched. The CDR3 DNA sequence: TGTGCCAGCAGCGTATTTACAGGGGGCGAGACCCAGTACTTC. Its translation is CASSVFTGGETQYF. The full variable domain, in which reference TRBV9 and TRBJ2-5 provide the parts outside the CDR3, is DSGVTQTPKHLITATGQRVTLRCSPRSGDLSVYWYQQSLDQGLQFLIQYYNGEERAKGNILERFSAQQFPDLHSELNLSSLELGDSALYFCASSVFTGGETQYFGPGTRLLVL.

As DNA, the CDR3 is TGCAGCGTCAGACAGGGGGCAGGTGAGACCCAGTACTTC. Amino acids: CSVRQGAGETQYF. The chain joins TRBV29-1 to TRBJ2-5; 10 bases are a match to TRBD1. The germline V gene encodes CDR1 SQVTM and CDR2 ANQGSEA. The CDR3 sequence is 13 residues long. V lost 6 bases and J lost 5; bases outside the gene matches: 6. Based on the CDR3 plus reference TRBV29-1 and TRBJ2-5, the full variable domain is SAVISQKPSRDICQRGTSLTIQCQVDSQVTMMFWYRQQPGQSLTLIATANQGSEATYESGFVIDKFPISRPNLTFSTLTVSNMSPEDSSIYLCSVRQGAGETQYFGPGTRLLVL.

V gene TRBV10-3 combines with J gene TRBJ1-2; tentative D call: TRBD1 (6 bases). This CDR3 spans 15 amino acids. V was trimmed by 6 bases and J by 2 bases, leaving 16 bases between them. Germline V lookup: CDR1 ENHRY, CDR2 SYGVKD. CDR3 sequence reads: CAIRMDAQGNYGYTF. CDR3 in DNA: TGTGCCATCAGGATGGATGCTCAGGGGAACTATGGCTACACCTTC.

The chain uses TRBV29-1 and TRBJ2-5, with D unclear. V lost 3 bases and J lost 2, with 7 bases in between. Germline V lookup: CDR1 SQVTM, CDR2 ANQGSEA. The CDR3 loop spans 12 amino acids. CDR3 in DNA: TGCAGCGTTGAGGAGCAACAAGAGACCCAGTACTTC. Translated, it gives CSVEEQQETQYF.